This entry is about one T cell receptor beta chain. What it recognizes is unknown. This CDR3 has 15 amino acids. The germline CDR1 and CDR2 sequences are MNHEY and SMNVEV (reference sequence). V was pared by 0 bases and J by 3 bases, with 9 bases between. These data are taken from a study of T cell repertoires in cytomegalovirus infection. Whole-study findings and limits: Within the response measured ex vivo, HLA-C-restricted CMV-specific TCR beta clonotypes were dominant.

TCRdb reprocessed the reads via MiXCR and lists one record per CDR3 protein. The profile shows under 200,000 distinct CDR3 sequences, about 15% of them singletons. The chain employs TRBV27 and TRBJ1-5; D not resolved. The sample was CD8+ T cells from PBMCs. This receptor was taken from a human donor in good health (CMV status not recorded). Some clones in this sample may be carry-over from other donors' samples. The CDR3 DNA is TGTGCCAGCAGTTTATCAAGTGCGGACAATCAGCCCCAGCATTTT. Translated, it gives CASSLSSADNQPQHF.